A selection of T cell receptor beta chains follows, all from one sample in a study of T cells in Graves' hyperthyroidism and ophthalmopathy. TCRdb used MiXCR to reprocess the multiplex PCR reads, holding one entry per CDR3 protein. This table holds 400,000 to 500,000 distinct CDR3 sequences, roughly 14% found once. The sequencing sample was made of blood. Receptors originate from a man younger than 30 with Graves' ophthalmopathy. Each CDR3 is given with its conserved first and last residue. A D gene is named only where the DNA matches it firmly. Rows may omit the clone size; those that give it use once, few, many or a size class.

d_call j_call v_call clone_size cdr3_aa cdr3_nt
. TRBJ2-1 TRBV3-1 many CASSLKGGIGQFF TGTGCCAGCAGCCTAAAAGGGGGGATTGGGCAGTTCTTC
. TRBJ2-3 TRBV7-2 many CASSLGVGATDTQYF TGTGCCAGCAGCTTAGGGGTGGGGGCCACAGATACGCAGTATTTT
. TRBJ2-1 TRBV20-1 many CSARAGSVYNEQFF TGCAGTGCTAGAGCCGGGTCAGTATACAATGAGCAGTTCTTC
. TRBJ2-7 TRBV30 . CAWSVLNRDEQYF TGTGCCTGGAGTGTACTTAACAGGGACGAGCAGTACTTC
. TRBJ2-5 TRBV7-9 few CASSLGGIPQETQYF TGTGCCAGCAGCTTAGGAGGGATCCCCCAAGAGACCCAGTACTTC
TRBD2 TRBJ2-1 TRBV9 few CASSEPLTGTSGNEQFF TGTGCCAGCAGCGAACCTCTAACCGGGACTAGCGGGAATGAGCAGTTCTTC
. TRBJ2-5 TRBV6-2/TRBV6-3 many CASSQQPPGETQYF TGTGCCAGCAGTCAGCAGCCCCCCGGGGAGACCCAGTACTTC
TRBD1 TRBJ2-2 TRBV10-3 . CAISERQGENTGELFF TGTGCCATCAGTGAACGACAGGGGGAAAACACCGGGGAGCTGTTTTTT
. TRBJ1-2 TRBV29-1 many CSVTGGVWGYTF TGCAGCGTGACAGGCGGAGTTTGGGGCTACACCTTC
TRBD1 TRBJ1-2 TRBV30 many CARRGQGRGYTF TGTGCCCGAAGGGGACAGGGCAGAGGCTACACCTTC
TRBD2 TRBJ2-1 TRBV7-6 . CASSSYPLAGGVWEQFF TGTGCCAGCAGCTCCTACCCACTAGCGGGGGGTGTCTGGGAGCAGTTCTTC
. TRBJ2-5 TRBV12-3/TRBV12-4 many CASSLERSGPGETQYF TGTGCCAGCAGTTTGGAACGTTCCGGGCCAGGGGAGACCCAGTACTTC
. TRBJ2-5 TRBV6-1 . CASSEGGIETQYF TGTGCCAGCAGTGAAGGCGGTATAGAGACCCAGTACTTC
. TRBJ2-6 TRBV15 . CATSSSGTGANVLTF TGTGCCACCAGCAGCTCGGGGACCGGGGCCAACGTCCTGACTTTC
TRBD1 TRBJ2-5 TRBV6-1 few CASRGTGGLGTQYF TGTGCCAGCCGAGGGACAGGGGGATTAGGGACCCAGTACTTC
TRBD2 TRBJ2-7 TRBV20-1 . CSAGRVAGTYEQYF TGCAGTGCTGGGCGGGTAGCGGGTACCTACGAGCAGTACTTC
. TRBJ2-3 TRBV15 . CATSIALDTQYF TGTGCCACCAGCATTGCCCTGGATACGCAGTATTTT
TRBD2 TRBJ2-2 TRBV11-3 . CASSFTSGNTGELFF TGTGCCAGCAGCTTCACTAGCGGGAACACCGGGGAGCTGTTTTTT
TRBD2 TRBJ2-7 TRBV12-3/TRBV12-4 many CASRRGLAGNYEQYF TGTGCCAGCAGGCGAGGACTAGCTGGAAACTACGAGCAGTACTTC
TRBD2 TRBJ2-2 TRBV12-3/TRBV12-4 . CASSLLAGGGWGAGAELFF TGTGCCAGCAGCCTACTAGCGGGAGGGGGCTGGGGAGCTGGAGCTGAGCTGTTTTTT
TRBD2 TRBJ2-5 TRBV4-1 few CASSLRSLRTSGRVETQYF TGCGCCAGCAGCCTACGATCCCTCCGGACTAGCGGGAGGGTGGAGACCCAGTACTTC
. TRBJ2-7 TRBV5-1 many CASSLEGGPYEQYF TGCGCCAGCAGCTTGGAGGGGGGGCCCTACGAGCAGTACTTC
. TRBJ1-1 TRBV3-1 . CASSSRDGLMKAFF TGTGCCAGCAGCTCCCGGGACGGACTGATGAAAGCTTTCTTT
TRBD1 TRBJ1-1 TRBV19 . CASSSYGQGKNTEAFF TGTGCCAGTAGTAGCTACGGACAGGGGAAGAACACTGAAGCTTTCTTT
TRBD1 TRBJ2-7 TRBV5-8 few CASSRDRGPFEQYF TGTGCCAGCAGCCGGGACAGGGGGCCTTTCGAGCAGTACTTC
TRBD2 TRBJ2-3 TRBV7-2 many CASSLNYLAEDTQYF TGTGCCAGCAGCTTAAACTACCTAGCGGAAGATACGCAGTATTTT